This T cell receptor (beta chain) was found in a study of CD4 T cells in relation to SARS-CoV-2 and coronaviruses. Study summary: TCR beta CDR3s were sequenced after approximately ten-day antigen culture of PBMCs.

Assay used: immunoSEQ multiplex PCR; TCRdb lists only in-frame clones, some missing. The sample has tens of thousands of clones, approximately 76% seen once. Unexposed donor CD4+ T cells date from about 2011-2018, before the COVID-19 pandemic. The cells were cultured for about 10 days before CD4+ T cells were isolated. Cells permitting, SARS-CoV-2 S/N and four cold-coronavirus spikes were tested on unexposed-donor CD4+ T cells. Whole-study results and caveats: No donor gave both pre-pandemic and post-infection samples.

As concerns this clone: Its cognate antigen is unknown.

The receptor was isolated from a human donor in good health. Material: CD4+ T cells from PBMCs, cultured in vitro.

In DNA, the CDR3 is TGTGCCAGCAGCCAAGTTGAACTAAGAGGCACCGAGCAGTTCTTC. Residues: CASSQVELRGTEQFF. The V gene is TRBV14, the J gene TRBJ2-1; no reliable D call. CDR1 and CDR2 from the germline V gene are SGHDN and FVKESK. The CDR3 contains 15 residues. Trimming removed 1 base at V and 10 bases at J, with 17 bases between.